The 16 T cell receptor beta chains below come from one sample, sequenced in a study of cytotoxic CD8 clonotypes in ibrutinib-treated CLL. This table comes from immunoSEQ multiplex PCR, and its TCRdb copy is limited to in-frame clones, with some not included. The data hold 160,000 or so clones, with roughly 80% observed a single time. The material sequenced was PBMCs, taken after 12 months of ibrutinib treatment. The receptors originated from a human donor with chronic lymphocytic leukemia.

This rearrangement joins TRBV2 to TRBJ2-2; D unclear. The CDR3 totals 15 residues. V shed 4 bases and J shed 0 bases, with 9 bases lying between them. CDR1 and CDR2 from the germline V gene are SNHLY and FYNNEI. The DNA of the CDR3 is TGTGCCAGCAGTGTGAGGCAATCGAACACCGGGGAGCTGTTTTTT. As protein: CASSVRQSNTGELFF.

Concerning this clone: The same CDR3 is also encoded by other DNA sequences in this sample. The chain combines TRBV6-5 with TRBJ1-6, with TRBD1 matching 7 bases. Germline V lookup: CDR1 MNHEY, CDR2 SVGAGI. The CDR3 has 15 residues. V shed 1 base and J 3 bases; nucleotides not matched to a gene: 0. DNA of the CDR3: TGTGCCAGCAGTTACTGGGACAGCTATAATTCACCCCTCCACTTT. Its protein product is CASSYWDSYNSPLHF.

The chain links TRBV5-1 to TRBJ2-3, with D possibly matching TRBD1 (6 bases). In germline, CDR1 is SGHRS, CDR2 YFSETQ. The CDR3 is 22 amino acids. Trimming cost V 0 bases and J 0 bases, with 29 bases left between them. The DNA of the CDR3 is TGCGCCAGCAGCTTGGATTGGCTCGACGGCAGGGGTATAGACTTTAGCACAGATACGCAGTATTTT. Protein: CASSLDWLDGRGIDFSTDTQYF.

The chain is built from TRBV28 and TRBJ1-1; TRBD1 is a possible D gene (5 bases). Between the trimmed V and J ends, which lost 7 bases and 6 bases, there was a span of 12 bases. The V gene's germline CDR1 is MDHEN and CDR2 SYDVKM. This CDR3 region has 12 residues. The CDR3 protein is CASTQRGPEAFF. Written as DNA, the CDR3 is TGTGCCAGCACACAAAGGGGCCCTGAAGCTTTCTTT.

This clone was counted a single time. The J gene is TRBJ1-4, the V gene TRBV4-3; 7 nucleotides agree with TRBD1. Unmatched junction bases numbered 6, after V lost 4 bases and J lost 4 bases. Germline V CDR1 and CDR2: LGHNA, YSLEER. The CDR3 is 15 residues long. The DNA for the CDR3 is TGCGCCAGCAGCCCAGGAGACAGGGATAATGAAAAACTGTTTTTT. It specifies CASSPGDRDNEKLFF.

The CDR3 DNA reads as TGTGCCAGCAGCTTGGGACTAGCGGCAGATACGCAGTATTTT. Residues: CASSLGLAADTQYF. The chain recombines TRBV7-2 with TRBJ2-3, with 11 bases identical to TRBD2. The germline V gene has CDR1 SGHTA and CDR2 FQGNSA. The trim removed 3 bases at V and 4 bases at J, leaving 0 bases unmatched. CDR3 length: 14 amino acids.

The chain is built from TRBV7-2 and TRBJ2-7, with 12 nucleotides matching TRBD2. The CDR3 has 18 amino acids. Germline assignment: CDR1 SGHTA and CDR2 FQGNSA. V lost 2 bases to trimming and J lost 4 bases; unmatched junction nucleotides: 12. CDR3: CASSLIGLAGGPWYEQYF. DNA for the CDR3: TGTGCCAGCAGCTTAATAGGGCTAGCGGGGGGGCCGTGGTACGAGCAGTACTTC.

V gene TRBV18 combines with J gene TRBJ2-5; the D is unclear. Trimming took 10 bases from V and 0 from J, leaving 9 bases between them. This CDR3 comprises 12 residues. Germline values: CDR1 KGHSH, CDR2 LQKENI. CDR3 DNA sequence: TGTGCCACCAGGCAGGACCAAGAGACCCAGTACTTC. Encoded protein: CATRQDQETQYF.

V usage is TRBV4-3 and J usage is TRBJ1-2; 9 bases line up with TRBD1. The CDR3 has 14 amino acids. The germline gives CDR1 LGHNA, CDR2 YSLEER. V was clipped by 4 bases and J by 4 bases; unmatched bases: 4. The chain's CDR3 is CASSPSGQGYGYTF. The CDR3, as DNA: TGCGCCAGCAGCCCTTCGGGACAGGGCTATGGCTACACCTTC.

The rearrangement joins TRBV4-2 to TRBJ2-4, with D perhaps being TRBD1 or TRBD2 (6 bases each). CDR1 and CDR2 (germline): LGHNA, YNFKEQ. This CDR3 comprises 18 residues. Trimming removed 4 bases at V and 9 bases at J, with 28 bases between. The CDR3 spells CASSPRDPHKEEGVIQYF. CDR3 bases: TGTGCCAGCAGCCCCCGGGACCCACATAAAGAGGAGGGGGTCATTCAGTACTTC.

The V and J genes are TRBV6-6 and TRBJ2-5, with 9 bases lining up with TRBD2. CDR1 and CDR2 from the germline V gene are MNHNY and SVGAGI (reference sequence). The CDR3 has 13 residues. Losses at the gene ends were 6 bases for V and 4 bases for J; bases not matched to a gene: 3. The CDR3 sequence: CASRDSGGETQYF. Here the CDR3 DNA reads TGTGCCAGCAGGGATAGCGGGGGAGAGACCCAGTACTTC.

The chain joins TRBV28 to TRBJ1-3, with a possible D match to TRBD1 (6 bases). Trimming left V 3 bases short and J 1 base short, with 10 bases between. Germline values: CDR1 MDHEN, CDR2 SYDVKM. The CDR3 has 15 amino acids. The DNA for the CDR3 is TGTGCCAGCAGTTTCGCGGGGGCTTCTGGAAACACCATATATTTT. Its protein is CASSFAGASGNTIYF.

The chain combines TRBV5-4 with TRBJ2-1, with D unclear. V lost 4 bases to trimming and J lost 1 base, with 18 bases between them. The germline gives CDR1 SGHNT, CDR2 YYREEE (reference sequence). CDR3 length equals 17 residues. The CDR3 here is CASSVAPVSTSYNEQFF. The DNA for the CDR3 is TGTGCCAGCAGCGTGGCTCCGGTCTCCACTTCCTACAATGAGCAGTTCTTC.

A few counts support this clone. V usage is TRBV19 and J usage is TRBJ1-2, with a possible D match to TRBD1 (5 bases). Trimming removed 4 bases from V and 1 base from J, with 13 bases in between. Germline V gene data show CDR1 as LNHDA and CDR2 as SQIVND (reference sequence). The CDR3 consists of 15 residues. CDR3 in DNA: TGTGCCAGTAGTACCTCGGGACTTTATAACTATGGCTACACCTTC. Translated: CASSTSGLYNYGYTF.

In this sample, this clone turned up once. This sequence joins TRBV28 and TRBJ2-4, with D possibly matching TRBD2 (5 bases). From germline, CDR1 is MDHEN and CDR2 SYDVKM. The CDR3 covers 16 residues. Trimming removed 5 bases from V and 0 bases from J, with 14 bases in between. DNA of the CDR3: TGTGCCAGCAGTGGGCAGGAGGCCCTAGCCAAAAACATTCAGTACTTC. This codes for CASSGQEALAKNIQYF.

The V and J genes are TRBV19 and TRBJ1-5; D is perhaps TRBD1 (5 bases). CDR1 and CDR2 (germline): LNHDA, SQIVND (reference sequence). This CDR3 spans 14 amino acids. The V end lost 6 bases, the J end lost 3 bases, and 12 bases lay between the germline ends. The CDR3 DNA reads as TGTGCCAGTAGGCCGGGGGTTTACAATCAGCCCCAGCATTTT. This translates into CASRPGVYNQPQHF.